Below are 28 T cell receptor beta chains sequenced from a single sample in a study of technical replicates of blood from several donors. Sequencing was performed with immunoSEQ multiplex PCR; in TCRdb, only in-frame clones are kept and a portion is missing. Among around 70,000 clones listed, 93% were seen once. The sample consisted of T cells isolated from PBMCs. The receptors come from a human donor in good health.

This clone came up once. The V call is TRBV5-1, the J call TRBJ2-6; 7 nucleotides agree with TRBD1. CDR1 is SGHRS, CDR2 YFSETQ, per germline. This CDR3 is built from 18 residues. With 0 bases clipped from V and 2 bases from J, the junction kept 8 bases outside the gene matches. As DNA, the CDR3 is TGCGCCAGCAGCTTGGCCGGGACAGTAAAGGCTGGGGCCAACGTCCTGACTTTC. It yields the protein CASSLAGTVKAGANVLTF.

The V and J genes are TRBV28 and TRBJ2-2, with 9 bases identical to TRBD2. V was clipped by 6 bases and J by 0 bases; unmatched bases: 5. The CDR3 length is 16 residues. Looked up from germline, CDR1 is MDHEN and CDR2 is SYDVKM. This chain's CDR3 is CASRSSGRSNTGELFF. DNA of the CDR3: TGTGCCAGCAGATCCAGCGGGAGGTCGAACACCGGGGAGCTGTTTTTT.

The gene calls are TRBV25-1 and TRBJ2-5; 8 bases are a match to TRBD1. CDR3 length equals 14 residues. The germline gives CDR1 MGHDK, CDR2 SYGVNS. Trimming removed 4 bases from V and 1 base from J; junction bases left unmatched: 2. The CDR3 sequence: CASSVTGVQETQYF. In nucleotides, the CDR3 is TGTGCCAGCAGTGTGACAGGGGTCCAAGAGACCCAGTACTTC.

This sequence joins TRBV28 and TRBJ2-3, with D perhaps TRBD2 (5 bases). Trimming cost V 6 bases and J 3 bases, with 7 bases left between them. The CDR3 is made up of 12 amino acids. Per germline, CDR1 MDHEN and CDR2 SYDVKM. This chain's CDR3 is CASRLATDTQYF. For the CDR3, the DNA is TGTGCCAGCAGGCTAGCAACAGATACGCAGTATTTT. The full variable domain, rest sourced from reference TRBV28 and TRBJ2-3, is DVKVTQSSRYLVKRTGEKVFLECVQDMDHENMFWYRQDPGLGLRLIYFSYDVKMKEKGDIPEGYSVSREKKERFSLILESASTNQTSMYLCASRLATDTQYFGPGTRLTVL.

The genes are TRBV5-4 and TRBJ2-5, with D possibly being TRBD1 (6 bases). The germline CDR1 and CDR2 sequences are SGHNT and YYREEE (reference sequence). Trimming took 2 bases from V and 2 from J, leaving 7 bases between them. The CDR3 is 13 residues long. Written as DNA, the CDR3 is TGTGCCAGCAGCTTCGGACAGCAAGAGACCCAGTACTTC. Residues: CASSFGQQETQYF.

The chain couples TRBV10-3 to TRBJ2-4, with a weak D call TRBD1 (6 bases). V gave up 0 bases and J gave up 10 bases, with 10 bases separating them. CDR1 and CDR2 from the germline V gene are ENHRY and SYGVKD. The CDR3 covers 13 residues. CDR3: CAISESIQGIQYF. CDR3 in DNA: TGTGCCATCAGTGAGTCTATTCAGGGGATTCAGTACTTC.

The V gene is TRBV19, the J gene TRBJ2-7; D possibly corresponds to TRBD1 (6 bases). V lost 3 bases, J lost 2 bases, and 14 bases lay in between. The CDR3 sequence is 15 residues long. Germline CDR1 LNHDA, CDR2 SQIVND (reference sequence). CDR3 nucleotide sequence: TGTGCCAGTAGTATCATCCGGACAGAAACCTACGAGCAGTACTTC. Residues: CASSIIRTETYEQYF.

The chain recombines TRBV27 with TRBJ2-1; D gene uncertain. The V gene's germline CDR1 is MNHEY and CDR2 SMNVEV (reference sequence). V was pared by 3 bases and J by 0 bases, with 15 bases between. The CDR3 has 17 amino acids. The CDR3 protein is CASSLSLGLGSYNEQFF. DNA of the CDR3: TGTGCCAGCAGTTTGTCCTTGGGCCTCGGCTCCTACAATGAGCAGTTCTTC.

The rearrangement uses TRBV4-1 and TRBJ2-1, with TRBD1 as a possible D gene (5 bases). This CDR3 region has 16 residues. V was cut by 4 bases and J by 0 bases, with 13 bases left in between. Germline V gene data show CDR1 as MGHRA and CDR2 as YSYEKL. CDR3 in DNA: TGCGCCAGCAGCCTTCAGGGTCGAAACTCCTACAATGAGCAGTTCTTC. This encodes CASSLQGRNSYNEQFF.

The chain carries TRBV7-9 and TRBJ2-7; D unresolved. The ends were cut back, 5 bases at V and 5 bases at J, with 10 bases in the middle. Germline CDR1 reads SEHNR; CDR2 reads FQNEAQ (reference sequence). The length of the CDR3 is 12 residues. CDR3 bases: TGTGCCAGCAGCCCCCCGTTTAACGAGCAGTACTTC. As protein: CASSPPFNEQYF.

This chain connects TRBV7-6 to TRBJ2-2; a possible D gene is TRBD1 (5 bases). V lost 1 base and J 1 base, leaving 7 bases between the germline ends. This CDR3 spans 15 amino acids. Germline loops: CDR1 SGHVS, CDR2 FNYEAQ. In DNA form, the CDR3 reads TGTGCCAGCAGCTTAGGAGACAGGAACACCGGGGAGCTGTTTTTT. Protein product: CASSLGDRNTGELFF.

The chain carries TRBV10-2 and TRBJ2-1, with 9 bases aligning to TRBD2. The CDR3 totals 15 residues. The germline V gene has CDR1 WSHSY and CDR2 SAAADI. V shed 2 bases, J shed 7 bases, and the junction held 6 bases outside the gene matches. CDR3 protein: CASSETSGRQNEQFF. CDR3 coding DNA: TGCGCCAGCAGTGAGACTAGCGGGCGGCAGAATGAGCAGTTCTTC.

This clone was seen a handful of times. V and J are TRBV28 and TRBJ1-2, with D perhaps matching TRBD1 (5 bases). The V end was cut by 6 bases, the J end by 4 bases, with 18 bases between. The CDR3 extends over 15 amino acids. The germline V gene encodes CDR1 MDHEN and CDR2 SYDVKM. The CDR3 DNA follows: TGTGCCAGCAGCGGGGGGGACTACACAACCTATGGCTACACCTTC. Protein sequence: CASSGGDYTTYGYTF.

The chain combines TRBV30 with TRBJ2-3; D uncertain. With 0 bases removed from V and 2 bases from J, the gap between germline ends came to 9 bases. The germline CDR1 and CDR2 sequences are GTSNPN and SVGIG (reference sequence). The CDR3 length is 14 residues. The CDR3 protein is CAWSVYQVTDTQYF. In nucleotides, the CDR3 is TGTGCCTGGAGTGTATACCAGGTCACAGATACGCAGTATTTT.

This sequence joins TRBV20-1 and TRBJ2-1; the D is unclear. This CDR3 is built from 9 residues. The V end was cut by 0 bases, the J end by 13 bases, with 4 bases between. CDR1 is DFQATT, CDR2 SNEGSKA, per germline (reference sequence). CDR3: CSAREGQFF. CDR3 nucleotides: TGCAGTGCTAGAGAGGGCCAGTTCTTC.

The table lists this clone with a count of one. The chain combines TRBV5-4 with TRBJ2-1, with TRBD2 identical over 11 bases. The germline gives CDR1 SGHNT, CDR2 YYREEE (reference sequence). With V trimmed by 4 bases and J by 3 bases, 3 bases remained unmatched. There are 15 residues in the CDR3. CDR3 protein: CASSTTSGVYNEQFF. CDR3 coding DNA: TGTGCCAGCAGCACGACTAGCGGGGTCTACAATGAGCAGTTCTTC.

The chain has TRBV6-4 and TRBJ2-3; a possible D gene is TRBD2 (5 bases). V lost 3 bases and J lost 7, with 11 bases in between. The CDR3 sequence is 13 residues long. Germline assignment: CDR1 MRHNA and CDR2 SNTAGT. The CDR3 protein is CASSEEARHTQYF. The CDR3 DNA sequence: TGTGCCAGCAGTGAGGAGGCCCGTCATACGCAGTATTTT.

CDR3 in amino acids: CASILAGGSYNEQFF. The CDR3 nucleotides read TGTGCCAGCATTCTAGCGGGAGGCTCCTACAATGAGCAGTTCTTC. The chain links TRBV6-1 to TRBJ2-1, with TRBD2 matching 11 bases. J lost 0 bases, V lost 7 bases, and 2 bases had no gene match. CDR1 and CDR2 from the germline V gene are MNHNS and SASEGT. This CDR3 contains 15 residues.

The J gene is TRBJ1-4, the V gene TRBV7-9, with 8 positions matching TRBD1. The junction had 11 bases not matched to a gene; V was cut back by 4 bases and J by 4 bases. The germline V gene has CDR1 SEHNR and CDR2 FQNEAQ (reference sequence). The CDR3 extends over 17 amino acids. The CDR3 sequence is CASSWQGAPRLNEKLFF. The CDR3 DNA is TGTGCCAGCAGCTGGCAGGGGGCGCCTCGTCTTAATGAAAAACTGTTTTTT.

With regard to this clone: A junction boundary mismatches the germline segment, possibly from a read error. V and J are TRBV15 and TRBJ2-3; 9 bases match TRBD2. This CDR3 is built from 15 residues. The germline V gene encodes CDR1 LNHNV and CDR2 YYDKDF (reference sequence). DNA for the CDR3: TGTGCCACCAGTAGAGTAGCGGGGGCCACAGATACGCAGTATTTT. Translated: CATSRVAGATDTQYF.

V is TRBV6-5 and J is TRBJ2-7; tentatively, D is TRBD2 (6 bases). The CDR3 extends over 16 amino acids. Per germline, CDR1 MNHEY and CDR2 SVGAGI. The ends were cut back, 0 bases at V and 3 bases at J, with 15 bases in the middle. CDR3 region: CASSYSGVADSYEQYF. CDR3 DNA: TGTGCCAGCAGTTACTCGGGGGTAGCGGATAGCTACGAGCAGTACTTC.

This clone was detected once. The chain combines TRBV12-5 with TRBJ1-2; D is possibly TRBD1 (5 bases). Between the trimmed V and J ends, which lost 5 bases and 3 bases, there was a span of 16 bases. This CDR3 is built from 15 residues. Germline V gives CDR1 LGHNT, CDR2 FRNRAP. The chain's CDR3 is CASGMTWGADYGYTF. CDR3 DNA sequence: TGTGCTAGTGGTATGACTTGGGGCGCAGACTATGGCTACACCTTC.

V and J are TRBV7-9 and TRBJ1-2; D is perhaps TRBD1 (6 bases). The CDR3 totals 15 residues. Between the trimmed V and J ends, which lost 5 bases and 4 bases, there was a span of 17 bases. Germline V gene data show CDR1 as SEHNR and CDR2 as FQNEAQ (reference sequence). As DNA, the CDR3 is TGTGCCAGCAGCCCCAGCCCCACAGGGACCTATGGCTACACCTTC. Its translation is CASSPSPTGTYGYTF.

A single count supports this clone. The chain couples TRBV13 to TRBJ2-1, with 9 bases matching TRBD1. Germline loops: CDR1 PRHDT, CDR2 FYEKMQ (reference sequence). V lost 3 bases and J lost 7; bases outside the gene matches: 10. The CDR3 covers 16 residues. The CDR3: CASSFPGTGRLNEQFF. The DNA of the CDR3 is TGTGCCAGCAGCTTCCCCGGGACAGGGCGTTTGAATGAGCAGTTCTTC.

The V and J genes are TRBV5-4 and TRBJ2-1, with 9 bases that match TRBD2. Germline CDR1 SGHNT, CDR2 YYREEE (reference sequence). After removal of 0 bases from V and 6 bases from J, the junction contained 7 bases not matched to a gene. CDR3 size: 16 residues. The CDR3 protein is CASSLGAAGGANEQFF. As DNA, the CDR3 is TGTGCCAGCAGCTTGGGGGCCGCGGGAGGGGCCAATGAGCAGTTCTTC. The whole variable domain, filled in from reference TRBV5-4 and TRBJ2-1, reads ETGVTQSPTHLIKTRGQQVTLRCSSQSGHNTVSWYQQALGQGPQFIFQYYREEENGRGNFPPRFSGLQFPNYSSELNVNALELDDSALYLCASSLGAAGGANEQFFGPGTRLTVL.

This clone was detected once. The V gene is TRBV7-9, the J gene TRBJ2-7; 8 bases match TRBD2. Per the germline V gene, CDR1 is SEHNR and CDR2 is FQNEAQ (reference sequence). V lost 8 bases and J lost 2; bases outside the gene matches: 5. The CDR3 is 13 amino acids. The CDR3 DNA reads as TGTGCCAGCGGCGGGGGGCAGACCTACGAGCAGTACTTC. It translates to CASGGGQTYEQYF.

The chain joins TRBV2 to TRBJ2-2; D is perhaps TRBD2 (5 bases). With 6 bases removed from V and 6 bases from J, the gap between germline ends came to 11 bases. The CDR3 extends over 13 amino acids. Germline V gene data show CDR1 as SNHLY and CDR2 as FYNNEI. CDR3 nucleotide sequence: TGTGCCAGCAGGAGGACTGGCCCCGGGGAGCTGTTTTTT. Its protein is CASRRTGPGELFF.

The chain couples TRBV19 to TRBJ1-6; 7 bases align to TRBD1. The CDR3 runs 13 residues. The J segment lost 7 bases and the V segment lost 7 bases, leaving 4 bases of the junction unmatched. The V gene's germline CDR1 is LNHDA and CDR2 SQIVND (reference sequence). CDR3 DNA: TGTGCCAGTATGAAGGGGGCGAATTCACCCCTCCACTTT. Translated: CASMKGANSPLHF.